These T cell receptor beta chains were read from a single sample in a study of blood T cells in healthy people across ages. TCRdb itself ran the 5' RACE reads through MiXCR, one entry per CDR3 protein. The data show around 1,000,000 distinct CDR3 sequences, 20% to 25% seen once. The sample was also linked to a second study, of T cells of mothers and their children.

Sequenced material: blood. The source is a girl aged 2 to 9 in good health. The CDR3 runs from the conserved cysteine through the conserved F or W. The D gene is left open where the match is weak. A clone size is listed for some rows: how often the clone was seen (once, few, many), or a class if it is expanded.

NA	TRBV2	NA	TRBJ1-1	14	CASRGATNLNEAFF	TGTGCCTCCCGAGGGGCGACGAATTTAAATGAAGCTTTCTTT
NA	TRBV5-1	few	TRBJ2-1	16	CASSLTPGQAYNEQFF	TGCGCCAGCAGCCTTACCCCGGGACAAGCCTACAATGAGCAGTTCTTC
NA	TRBV28	few	TRBJ1-1	15	CASFLAYGGNTEAFF	TGTGCCAGCTTCCTGGCCTACGGGGGGAACACTGAAGCTTTCTTT
TRBD2	TRBV7-2	few	TRBJ2-7	15	CASSLIREGIYERYF	TGTGCCAGCAGCTTAATTCGGGAGGGGATCTACGAGCGGTACTTC
NA	TRBV19	few	TRBJ2-1	12	CASSMMGAEQFF	TGTGCCAGTAGTATGATGGGGGCTGAGCAGTTCTTC
NA	TRBV19	NA	TRBJ2-2	16	CASIELGGANTGELFF	TGTGCCAGTATTGAATTGGGGGGCGCAAACACCGGGGAGCTGTTTTTT
TRBD2	TRBV24-1	NA	TRBJ2-1	15	CATSDFQRDYNEQFF	TGTGCCACCAGTGATTTCCAGCGGGATTACAATGAGCAGTTCTTC
TRBD2	TRBV12-3/TRBV12-4	few	TRBJ2-7	18	CASSFIPRREDQAGEQYF	TGTGCCAGCAGTTTTATTCCGCGGCGGGAGGATCAGGCGGGTGAGCAGTACTTC
NA	TRBV20-1	NA	TRBJ2-7	14	CSAKGRSGTYEQYF	TGCAGTGCTAAGGGCCGGAGCGGTACCTACGAGCAGTACTTC
NA	TRBV29-1	NA	TRBJ2-4	12	CSGTTKGDIQYF	TGCAGCGGGACGACCAAGGGGGACATTCAGTACTTC
NA	TRBV7-9	NA	TRBJ2-3	13	CASSPPDSDTQYF	TGTGCCAGCAGCCCACCAGACTCGGATACGCAGTATTTT
NA	TRBV7-9	few	TRBJ2-5	14	CASSLIPGKETQYF	TGTGCCAGCAGCTTAATTCCAGGGAAAGAGACCCAGTACTTC
NA	TRBV20-1	few	TRBJ2-1	15	CSAPNRDSPSVEQFF	TGCAGTGCCCCCAACCGGGACTCGCCGTCGGTTGAGCAGTTCTTC
NA	TRBV20-1	NA	TRBJ1-6	15	CSASTGVIYNSPLHF	TGCAGTGCTTCGACAGGCGTTATATATAATTCACCCCTCCACTTT
NA	TRBV7-9	few	TRBJ1-1	14	CASSLGGAATEAFF	TGTGCCAGCAGCTTAGGGGGCGCGGCGACTGAAGCTTTCTTT
NA	TRBV10-3	few	TRBJ2-7	13	CAIMGDTYDAQYF	TGTGCCATCATGGGCGATACCTACGATGCGCAGTACTTC
TRBD1	TRBV29-1	NA	TRBJ2-1	13	CSGGQGIVNEQFF	TGCAGCGGTGGACAGGGAATTGTAAATGAGCAGTTCTTC
TRBD1	TRBV5-1	NA	TRBJ2-7	13	CASSETGVYEQYF	TGCGCCAGCAGCGAGACAGGGGTCTACGAGCAGTACTTC
NA	TRBV4-2	few	TRBJ2-2	15	CASSPPSTNTGELFF	TGTGCCAGCAGCCCCCCCTCCACGAACACCGGGGAGCTGTTTTTT
NA	TRBV4-2	few	TRBJ2-7	17	CASSQVRGTISSYEQYF	TGTGCCAGCAGCCAAGTGAGGGGGACTATCAGCTCCTACGAGCAGTACTTC
NA	TRBV29-1	once	TRBJ2-1	12	CSVGRGYGEQFF	TGCAGCGTTGGTCGAGGTTACGGTGAGCAGTTCTTC
NA	TRBV7-8	few	TRBJ2-1	15	CASSLEGNSYNEQFF	TGTGCCAGCAGCTTAGAAGGTAACTCCTACAATGAGCAGTTCTTC
NA	TRBV7-8	NA	TRBJ2-5	13	CASSPQPGPSLFF	TGTGCCAGCAGCCCCCAACCGGGCCCTTCCCTTTTCTTC
NA	TRBV20-1	NA	TRBJ1-2	13	CSAIRGTNYGYTF	TGCAGTGCTATCCGGGGCACTAACTATGGCTACACCTTC
NA	TRBV6-6	NA	TRBJ2-1	15	CASSSVGLYDNEQFF	TGTGCCAGCAGCTCCGTGGGGCTTTACGACAATGAGCAGTTCTTC
TRBD2	TRBV5-1	few	TRBJ2-1	16	CASSPVGSGGANEQFF	TGCGCCAGCAGCCCGGTTGGTAGCGGGGGGGCCAATGAGCAGTTCTTC
TRBD2	TRBV6-2/TRBV6-3	few	TRBJ2-1	14	CASSYSAGGREQFF	TGTGCCAGCAGTTACTCAGCGGGGGGGCGCGAGCAGTTCTTC
NA	TRBV10-3	NA	TRBJ1-6	13	CAIKEADNSPLHF	TGTGCCATCAAGGAGGCTGATAATTCACCCCTCCACTTT
NA	TRBV18	NA	TRBJ1-2	13	CAGATSGAQGYTF	TGTGCCGGAGCAACGTCAGGGGCGCAGGGCTACACCTTC
NA	TRBV7-3	NA	TRBJ2-5	15	CASSLTGGSWETQYF	TGTGCCAGCAGCTTAACCGGAGGGTCTTGGGAGACCCAGTACTTC
TRBD2	TRBV20-1	NA	TRBJ2-1	16	CSARVPRGSITNEQFF	TGCAGTGCTAGGGTCCCCCGCGGGAGTATAACCAATGAGCAGTTCTTC
NA	TRBV9	few	TRBJ2-3	15	CASSRRADGTDTQYF	TGTGCCAGCAGCCGCCGAGCGGACGGCACAGATACGCAGTATTTT
NA	TRBV2	few	TRBJ2-5	14	CASSDTGTVETQYF	TGTGCCAGCAGTGATACCGGGACGGTAGAGACCCAGTACTTC
NA	TRBV7-9	NA	TRBJ2-1	14	CASNSGSSYNEQFF	TGTGCCAGCAACTCGGGGAGCTCCTACAATGAGCAGTTCTTC
NA	TRBV28	NA	TRBJ2-3	15	CASSFSQGGTDTQYF	TGTGCCAGCAGTTTCAGTCAGGGCGGCACAGATACGCAGTATTTT
NA	TRBV7-2	few	TRBJ1-2	14	CASSLDAGFGGYTF	TGTGCCAGCAGCTTAGATGCAGGGTTCGGCGGCTACACCTTC